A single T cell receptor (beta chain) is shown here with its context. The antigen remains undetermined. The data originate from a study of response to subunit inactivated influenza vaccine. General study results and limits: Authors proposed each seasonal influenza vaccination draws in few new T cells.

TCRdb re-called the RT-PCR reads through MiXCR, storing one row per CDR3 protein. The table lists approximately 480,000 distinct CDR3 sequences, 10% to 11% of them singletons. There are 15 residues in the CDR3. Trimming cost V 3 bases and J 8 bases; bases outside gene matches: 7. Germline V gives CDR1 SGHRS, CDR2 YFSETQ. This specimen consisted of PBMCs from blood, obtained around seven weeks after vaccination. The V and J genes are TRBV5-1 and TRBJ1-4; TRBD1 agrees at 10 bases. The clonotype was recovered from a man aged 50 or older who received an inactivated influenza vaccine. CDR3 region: CASSSRTGGNEKLFF. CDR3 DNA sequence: TGCGCCAGCAGCTCGAGGACAGGGGGAAACGAAAAACTGTTTTTT.